This is a list of T cell receptor beta chains from one sample in a study of neurological immune-mediated disorders. Each CDR3 protein is one row after TCRdb ran MiXCR on the 5' RACE reads. Of roughly 90,000 distinct CDR3 sequences in the sample, under 4.5% were seen once. The material sequenced was PBMCs. The receptor set was obtained from a woman between 50 and 59 years old with multiple sclerosis. CDR3s include the opening cysteine and the closing phenylalanine or tryptophan. Each record gives: D gene, J gene, clone size, V gene, CDR3 DNA, CDR3 protein. The D gene is left open where the match is weak. Rows give clone size only sometimes, using once, few, many, or a class for an expanded clone.

D: TRBD1; J: TRBJ2-7; size: many; V: TRBV6-6; DNA: TGTGCCAGCAGTTACGCCCAGGGGGCGGGAGAGCAGTACTTC; CDR3: CASSYAQGAGEQYF
D: .; J: TRBJ2-2; size: many; V: TRBV12-3/TRBV12-4; DNA: TGTGCCAGCATTATACTAGTCACCGGGGAGCTGTTTTTT; CDR3: CASIILVTGELFF
D: TRBD1; J: TRBJ1-5; size: many; V: TRBV28; DNA: TGTGCCAGCACTCTGGACAGGACAAATCAGCCCCAGCATTTT; CDR3: CASTLDRTNQPQHF
D: .; J: TRBJ2-7; size: many; V: TRBV7-2; DNA: TGTGCCAGCAGCAGCCCAAGCACCTACGAGCAGTACTTC; CDR3: CASSSPSTYEQYF
D: TRBD1; J: TRBJ1-3; size: many; V: TRBV7-9; DNA: TGTGCCAGCAGCTTAGTCGGACAGGGTCCTGGAAACACCATATATTTT; CDR3: CASSLVGQGPGNTIYF
D: .; J: TRBJ2-5; size: .; V: TRBV20-1; DNA: TGCAGTGACGAGGGAAAGTACAAAGAGACCCAGTACTTC; CDR3: CSDEGKYKETQYF
D: TRBD2; J: TRBJ2-7; size: .; V: TRBV20-1; DNA: TGCAGTGCCACGTCGAGGGGCGGGGGGATCCAAGAGCAGTACTTC; CDR3: CSATSRGGGIQEQYF
D: TRBD1; J: TRBJ2-3; size: many; V: TRBV12-3/TRBV12-4; DNA: TGTGCCAGCAGCGGGACAGGGGGCTCCTCAGATACGCAGTATTTT; CDR3: CASSGTGGSSDTQYF
D: .; J: TRBJ1-4; size: many; V: TRBV7-9; DNA: TGTGCCAGCAGCTTCAGGGGATTAGGGGAAAAACTGTTTTTT; CDR3: CASSFRGLGEKLFF
D: .; J: TRBJ1-2; size: many; V: TRBV4-3; DNA: TGCGCCAGCAGCCAAGGACAGCTTCAGACCGGGTGGGGCTACACCTTC; CDR3: CASSQGQLQTGWGYTF
D: .; J: TRBJ1-2; size: many; V: TRBV28; DNA: TGTGCCAGCACCCCAGGTGGGGAGGTTTCCTATGGCTACACCTTC; CDR3: CASTPGGEVSYGYTF
D: .; J: TRBJ2-3; size: many; V: TRBV15; DNA: TGTGCCACCAGCAGAGATGTTGACACCTACACAGATACGCAGTATTTT; CDR3: CATSRDVDTYTDTQYF
D: .; J: TRBJ1-1; size: many; V: TRBV29-1; DNA: TGCAGCACCCGGGAACAGAGCGTGAACACTGAAGCTTTCTTT; CDR3: CSTREQSVNTEAFF
D: .; J: TRBJ2-7; size: many; V: TRBV29-1; DNA: TGCAGCGTTGAAGAAAGCGACAAAAGCTCCTACGAGCAGTACTTC; CDR3: CSVEESDKSSYEQYF
D: .; J: TRBJ2-5; size: many; V: TRBV5-1; DNA: TGCGCCAGCAGGTACCAAGAGACCCAGTACTTC; CDR3: CASRYQETQYF
D: .; J: TRBJ1-5; size: few; V: TRBV5-1; DNA: TGCGCCAGCAGCGTAGGAAAGGGCAATCAGCCCCAGCATTTT; CDR3: CASSVGKGNQPQHF
D: .; J: TRBJ1-2; size: .; V: TRBV18; DNA: TGTGCCAGCTCACCAGAGGCTTCCAACTATGGCTACACCTTC; CDR3: CASSPEASNYGYTF
D: .; J: TRBJ2-2; size: many; V: TRBV4-2; DNA: TGTGCCAGCAGCCAAGGTCCAGGCACAAGGACCGGGGAGCTGTTTTTT; CDR3: CASSQGPGTRTGELFF
D: .; J: TRBJ1-5; size: many; V: TRBV10-3; DNA: TGTGCCATCAGTGGAGACGGATATAGCAATCAGCCCCAGCATTTT; CDR3: CAISGDGYSNQPQHF
D: .; J: TRBJ1-1; size: few; V: TRBV20-1; DNA: TGCAGTGCTACCGGGACTGAAGCTTTCTTT; CDR3: CSATGTEAFF
D: .; J: TRBJ2-2; size: .; V: TRBV12-2; DNA: TGTGCAAGTCGGAAGTCTTCCGCGGGTCTTGAAGAGGCCGGGGAGCTGTTTTTT; CDR3: CASRKSSAGLEEAGELFF
D: .; J: TRBJ2-2; size: many; V: TRBV6-5; DNA: TGTGCCAGCAGCCGAGGGGTGAACACCGGGGAGCTGTTTTTT; CDR3: CASSRGVNTGELFF
D: TRBD2; J: TRBJ2-3; size: many; V: TRBV12-3/TRBV12-4; DNA: TGTGCCAGCAGACCCCGGGGGGGCCCAACAGATACGCAGTATTTT; CDR3: CASRPRGGPTDTQYF
D: .; J: TRBJ1-4; size: many; V: TRBV6-2/TRBV6-3; DNA: TGTGCCAGCACTCTCCTTGGACCGCCGAATGAAAAACTGTTTTTT; CDR3: CASTLLGPPNEKLFF
D: .; J: TRBJ2-3; size: many; V: TRBV2; DNA: TGTGCCAGCAACAGGATCACAGATACGCAGTATTTT; CDR3: CASNRITDTQYF
D: .; J: TRBJ1-2; size: many; V: TRBV7-2; DNA: TGTGCCAGCAGCTTAGATGGGCATGGCTACACCTTC; CDR3: CASSLDGHGYTF
D: .; J: TRBJ2-5; size: many; V: TRBV7-2; DNA: TGTGCCAGCAGCTTAGCAGGGGGGGAGACCCAGTACTTC; CDR3: CASSLAGGETQYF
D: TRBD2; J: TRBJ2-2; size: many; V: TRBV27; DNA: TGTGCCAGCAGTTTATATCGGGGGGGGCCGAGCGGGGAGCTGTTTTTT; CDR3: CASSLYRGGPSGELFF
D: .; J: TRBJ2-3; size: many; V: TRBV10-3; DNA: TGTGCCATCAGGAACACAGATACGCAGTATTTT; CDR3: CAIRNTDTQYF
D: .; J: TRBJ1-6; size: few; V: TRBV10-3; DNA: TGTGCCATCACCCCGCCGGGGGCACCCGTGACTAAGAGCTCCTATAATTCACCCCTCCACTTT; CDR3: CAITPPGAPVTKSSYNSPLHF
D: TRBD2; J: TRBJ2-5; size: many; V: TRBV9; DNA: TGTGCCAGCAGCGTTTCTAGCGGGGGAACACAAGAGACCCAGTACTTC; CDR3: CASSVSSGGTQETQYF
D: TRBD2; J: TRBJ2-2; size: many; V: TRBV5-1; DNA: TGCGCCAGCAGCTTGTACGGGAGGGTTAACACCGGGGAGCTGTTTTTT; CDR3: CASSLYGRVNTGELFF
D: TRBD1; J: TRBJ2-1; size: .; V: TRBV7-2; DNA: TGTGCCAGCAGCTTAAGGGACAGGGGTTACAATGAGCAGTTCTTC; CDR3: CASSLRDRGYNEQFF
D: TRBD1; J: TRBJ2-5; size: many; V: TRBV29-1; DNA: TGCAGCGTTGACCTGACAGGGGCGGGGGAGACCCAGTACTTC; CDR3: CSVDLTGAGETQYF
D: TRBD1; J: TRBJ2-1; size: few; V: TRBV4-3; DNA: TGCGCCAGCAGCCCTAAACCCGGGGACAGGGGTAATGAGCAGTTCTTC; CDR3: CASSPKPGDRGNEQFF
D: .; J: TRBJ2-7; size: many; V: TRBV5-1; DNA: TGCGCCAGCAGCTTGGATCGGGTTCTCGGCGAGCAGTACTTC; CDR3: CASSLDRVLGEQYF
D: .; J: TRBJ2-1; size: many; V: TRBV12-3/TRBV12-4; DNA: TGTGCCAGCAGTTTTGTAGCTGGGAATGAGCAGTTCTTC; CDR3: CASSFVAGNEQFF
D: TRBD1; J: TRBJ2-7; size: many; V: TRBV3-1; DNA: TGTGCCAGCAGCAACCCGGGACAGGGGGCGAGGGAGCAGTACTTC; CDR3: CASSNPGQGAREQYF
D: .; J: TRBJ2-1; size: many; V: TRBV11-2; DNA: TGTGCCAGCAGCGAAGGGGGGTCGGGGCTATATGAGCAGTTCTTC; CDR3: CASSEGGSGLYEQFF
D: .; J: TRBJ2-6; size: many; V: TRBV6-6; DNA: TGTGCCAGCAGTTACTCGAATGTCAGTCGGGCCAACGTCCTGACTTTC; CDR3: CASSYSNVSRANVLTF
D: .; J: TRBJ2-1; size: many; V: TRBV12-5; DNA: TGTGCTAGTGTAGAGAACTCCGGCTCCTACAATGAGCAGTTCTTC; CDR3: CASVENSGSYNEQFF
D: .; J: TRBJ2-1; size: .; V: TRBV7-6; DNA: TGTGCCAGCAGAGACCCGGGAAAGGGCTTAAATGAGCAGTTCTTC; CDR3: CASRDPGKGLNEQFF
D: .; J: TRBJ2-1; size: many; V: TRBV12-3/TRBV12-4; DNA: TGTGCCAGCAGTTTAGCCGTGGCTCCTGAGCAGTTCTTC; CDR3: CASSLAVAPEQFF
D: .; J: TRBJ1-6; size: many; V: TRBV7-9; DNA: TGTGCCAGCAGCTTATTGGTCGACCAACAGAGTTTCCACTTT; CDR3: CASSLLVDQQSFHF
D: TRBD1; J: TRBJ1-4; size: many; V: TRBV12-3/TRBV12-4; DNA: TGTGCCAGCAGTTTACCCCGGGACAGTCTTAATGAAAAACTGTTTTTT; CDR3: CASSLPRDSLNEKLFF
D: TRBD1; J: TRBJ2-7; size: many; V: TRBV7-9; DNA: TGTGCCAGCAGCTTATCCGGGACAGGGCACTACGAGCAGTACTTC; CDR3: CASSLSGTGHYEQYF
D: TRBD2; J: TRBJ2-3; size: many; V: TRBV9; DNA: TGTGCCAGCAGCGTGGGCGGGGGGAGCACAGATACGCAGTATTTT; CDR3: CASSVGGGSTDTQYF
D: .; J: TRBJ2-3; size: many; V: TRBV2; DNA: TGTGCCAGCAGACAGTCCCCTAGCACAGATACGCAGTATTTT; CDR3: CASRQSPSTDTQYF
D: .; J: TRBJ2-5; size: many; V: TRBV15; DNA: TGTGCCACCAGCAGAGATCAAGAGACCCAGTACTTC; CDR3: CATSRDQETQYF
D: .; J: TRBJ2-7; size: many; V: TRBV2; DNA: TGTGCCAGCAGAGGAGGGTGGTACGAGCAGTACTTC; CDR3: CASRGGWYEQYF
D: .; J: TRBJ1-4; size: .; V: TRBV12-3/TRBV12-4; DNA: TGTGCCAGCAGCGGTGGTGAGGAAAAACTGTTTTTT; CDR3: CASSGGEEKLFF
D: TRBD1; J: TRBJ2-1; size: many; V: TRBV5-5; DNA: TGTGCCAGCAGCATCGGGACAGGCCTGACCTACAATGAGCAGTTCTTC; CDR3: CASSIGTGLTYNEQFF
D: .; J: TRBJ1-3; size: many; V: TRBV5-1; DNA: TGCGCCAGCAGCCTGACAGCGAACTCTGGAAACACCATATATTTT; CDR3: CASSLTANSGNTIYF
D: TRBD1; J: TRBJ1-4; size: many; V: TRBV20-1; DNA: TGCAGTGCCAGGGGGGCGGCAACTAATGAAAAACTGTTTTTT; CDR3: CSARGAATNEKLFF